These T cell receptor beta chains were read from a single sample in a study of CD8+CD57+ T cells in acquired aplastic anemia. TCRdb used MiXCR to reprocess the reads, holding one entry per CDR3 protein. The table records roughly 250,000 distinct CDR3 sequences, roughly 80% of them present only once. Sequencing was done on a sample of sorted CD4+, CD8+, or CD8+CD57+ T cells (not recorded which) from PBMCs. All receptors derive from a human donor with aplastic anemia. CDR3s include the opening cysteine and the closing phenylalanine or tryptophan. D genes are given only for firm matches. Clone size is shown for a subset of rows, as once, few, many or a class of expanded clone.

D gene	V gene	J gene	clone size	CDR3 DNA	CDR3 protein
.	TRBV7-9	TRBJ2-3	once	.	CASSFAGGSGTPYF
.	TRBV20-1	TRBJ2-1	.	TGCAGTGCTAAACTAGCCGAAGACTACAATGAGCAGTTCTTC	CSAKLAEDYNEQFF
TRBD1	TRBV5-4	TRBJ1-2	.	TGTGCCAGCAGCTTCACCCGCGACAGGGCGAACTATGGCTACACCTTC	CASSFTRDRANYGYTF
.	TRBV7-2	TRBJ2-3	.	TGTGCCAGCAGCTTAGTGGGAGGTCCCGATACGCAGCAGTATTTT	CASSLVGGPDTQQYF
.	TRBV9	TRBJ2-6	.	TGTGCCAGCAGCGTAGCGGGTAGGGACGGGGACCACGTCCTGACTTTC	CASSVAGRDGDHVLTF
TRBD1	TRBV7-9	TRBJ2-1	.	TGTGCCAGCAGCTTTCAAGGGGGCGCGGGCTGCGGTGAGCAGTTCTTC	CASSFQGGAGCGEQFF
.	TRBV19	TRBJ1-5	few	TGTGCCAGTAGTGTGACAGACAGTTCAAATCAGCCCCAGCATTTT	CASSVTDSSNQPQHF
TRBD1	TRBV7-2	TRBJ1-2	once	TGTGCCAGCAGCTTCGGTCCGGGACAGGGGGCGCGTGGCTACACCTTC	CASSFGPGQGARGYTF
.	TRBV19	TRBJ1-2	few	TGTGCCAGTATACCGATGGGGGACGCTAACTATGGCTACACCTTC	CASIPMGDANYGYTF
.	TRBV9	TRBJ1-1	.	TGTGCCAGCAGCTTAGATGGGAAAGGGAACTCCGTCGCTTTCTTT	CASSLDGKGNSVAFF
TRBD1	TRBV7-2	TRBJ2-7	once	TGTGCCAGCAGCCAACAGACAGGGGGATCCTACGAGCAGTACTTC	CASSQQTGGSYEQYF
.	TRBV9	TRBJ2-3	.	TGTGCCAGCGGGGACGCTGGCAAAATTAAGTACTTCTTT	CASGDAGKIKYFF
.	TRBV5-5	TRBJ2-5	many	TGTGCCACCAGCTTAGGCAGGGAGCAAGAGACCCAGTACTTC	CATSLGREQETQYF
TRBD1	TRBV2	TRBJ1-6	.	TGTGCCAGCTCGGGACAGGGGGCCCTGGGGGGTTCACCCCTCCACTTT	CASSGQGALGGSPLHF
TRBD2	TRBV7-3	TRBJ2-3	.	TGTGCCAGCAGCTTATCGGGAGGTCCGCAAGCTGAAGCTTTT	CASSLSGGPQAEAF
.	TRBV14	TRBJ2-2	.	TGTGCCAGCAGCCAAGGTCTAGTCACCGGGGAGCTGTTTTTT	CASSQGLVTGELFF
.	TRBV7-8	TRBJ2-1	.	TGTGCCAGCAGCATTGGGGGCGTCATACGACAAGTATTT	CASSIGGVIRQVF
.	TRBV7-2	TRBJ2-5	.	TGTGCCAGCAGCCTTAGTTGGGGTCAAGAGACCCAGTACTTC	CASSLSWGQETQYF
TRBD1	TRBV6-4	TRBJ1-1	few	TGTGCCATCAGTGACAGGGTCGCCACTGAAGCTTTCTTT	CAISDRVATEAFF
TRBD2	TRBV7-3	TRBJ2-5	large	TGTGCCAGCAGTTCTAGCGGGACTTGGGGAGAGACCCAGTACTTC	CASSSSGTWGETQYF
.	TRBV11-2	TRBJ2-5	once	TGTGCCAGCAGCGGCCGGGACGCAGAGACCCAGTACTTC	CASSGRDAETQYF
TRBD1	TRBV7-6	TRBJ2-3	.	TGTGCCAGCAGCTTAGGGGCAGGGGGCACCGCGGAGTCGTTT	CASSLGAGGTAESF
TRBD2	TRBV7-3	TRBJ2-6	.	TGTGCCAGCAGCCCAGCGGGGACTTGGGGAGAGACCCAGCTGACTTTC	CASSPAGTWGETQLTF
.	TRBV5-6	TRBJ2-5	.	TGTGCCAGCAGCCCCGTTTACGACCAAGAGACCCAGTACTTC	CASSPVYDQETQYF
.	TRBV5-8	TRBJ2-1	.	TGTGCCAGCAGCTTCGGGGTCGCGGGTGGACAGTTCTTC	CASSFGVAGGQFF
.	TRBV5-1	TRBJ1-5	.	TGTGCCAGCAGCGTAGTGGCCTCCCGCAATCAGCCCCAGCATTTT	CASSVVASRNQPQHF
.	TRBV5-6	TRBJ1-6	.	TGTGCCAGCAGCTTGGGGGAAGGCGGCTATAATTCACAGCAGCACTTT	CASSLGEGGYNSQQHF
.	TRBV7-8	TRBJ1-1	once	TGTGCCAGCAGCGTAGAGGACTGTCCCGTTGTGAACAATGAAGCTTTCTTT	CASSVEDCPVVNNEAFF
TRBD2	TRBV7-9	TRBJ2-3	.	TGTGCCAGCAGCGATCAAAGAAGCGGGAGGCAGTATTTT	CASSDQRSGRQYF
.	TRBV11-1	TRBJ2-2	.	TGTGCCAGCAGCCATATCAGTTGCACGCCGAACACCGGGGAGCTGTTTTTT	CASSHISCTPNTGELFF
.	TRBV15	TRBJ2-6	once	TGTGCCACCACCGGCCGGGGCGTCCCCTATGGGGCCAACGTCCTGACTTTC	CATTGRGVPYGANVLTF
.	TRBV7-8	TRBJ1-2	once	TGTGCCAGCAGCTTACGGGACGGGGGCTTGACGTATGGCTACACCTTC	CASSLRDGGLTYGYTF
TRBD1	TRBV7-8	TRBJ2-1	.	TGTGCCAGCAGCTTTGATCCAGACGGGACAGCCCTTTCCGAGCAGTTCTTC	CASSFDPDGTALSEQFF
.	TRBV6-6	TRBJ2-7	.	TGTGCCAGCTTAGAAGGGACGGACGAGCAGTACTTC	CASLEGTDEQYF
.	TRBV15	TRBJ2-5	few	TGTGCCACCAGCATAGCGGCTGATCAAGAGACCCAGTACTTC	CATSIAADQETQYF
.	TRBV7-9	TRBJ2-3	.	TGTGCCAGCAGCTTTCAGGGAGACGGCGATACGCTGTCTTTT	CASSFQGDGDTLSF
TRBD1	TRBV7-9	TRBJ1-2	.	TGTGCCAGCAGCGTAGCCTCGGACAGGGCATATTACTACACCTTC	CASSVASDRAYYYTF
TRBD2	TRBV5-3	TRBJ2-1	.	TGTGCCAGCAGCTTTCCAGGACACGGGGGGAGCGATGAGCAGTTCTTC	CASSFPGHGGSDEQFF
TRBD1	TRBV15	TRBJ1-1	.	TGTGCCAGCAGTAAATGGAGGGAACAGGGGGAACCTTTCTTT	CASSKWREQGEPFF
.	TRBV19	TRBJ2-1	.	TGTGCCAGTAGTTTAGGGAGAGCGGGCCACAATGAGCAGTTCTTC	CASSLGRAGHNEQFF
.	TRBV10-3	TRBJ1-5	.	TGTGCCATCAGCCACGGGTACGGTAACAAGCAGCCCCAGCATTTT	CAISHGYGNKQPQHF
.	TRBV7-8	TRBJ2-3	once	TGTGCCAGCAGCGTCGCGGGCAGAGCCGATACGCATTTT	CASSVAGRADTHF
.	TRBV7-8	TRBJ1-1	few	TGTGCCAGCAGCTTAGCTGGGACTCCCGACACGCAAGCTTTCTTT	CASSLAGTPDTQAFF
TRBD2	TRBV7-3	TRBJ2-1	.	TGTGCCAGCAGCTCGGACGCGGGGGACAATGAGCAGTTCTTC	CASSSDAGDNEQFF
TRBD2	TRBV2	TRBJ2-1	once	TGTGCCAACAGTGACGGGGGGAGCCATGAGCAGTTCTTC	CANSDGGSHEQFF